The clone carrying this T cell receptor beta chain was found a few times. Its antigen is not known. These data originate in a study of Ad26.COV2.S vaccination and SARS-CoV-2 variants. In the study overall: The trial was COV1001 and the donor's arm was Ad26.COV2.S.

General study results and limits: Recipients given vaccine exceeded placebo recipients in spike-specific TCR breadth. Breadth measured for non-spike TCRs was similar across vaccine and placebo recipients. The analyses of TCR breadth and depth may have understated the size of total T cell responses.

Repertoires were generated with immunoSEQ multiplex PCR, while TCRdb's copy carries only in-frame clones and drops some. The data show hundreds of thousands of clones, 89% seen once. As for treatment: about 20 received Ad26.COV2.S at low or high dose, single or two shots; five or six received placebo; per-sample allocation not given. On day 63 after the first injection, vaccine and placebo recipients gave samples. The sample consisted of peripheral blood, taken in a trial of Ad26.COV2.S vaccine versus placebo. This receptor was identified in a person between 18 and 65 years old who received the Ad26.COV2.S COVID-19 vaccine or a placebo.

CDR3 sequence (DNA): TGTGCCAGCAGCACCAACAGGATTAACACCGGGGAGCTGTTTTTT. Translation gives CASSTNRINTGELFF. The chain joins TRBV5-5 to TRBJ2-2; D is possibly TRBD1 (5 bases). The CDR3 covers 15 residues. Germline V CDR1 and CDR2: SGHKS, YYEKEE (reference sequence). The ends were cut back, 4 bases at V and 2 bases at J, with 12 bases in the middle.